This T cell receptor beta chain was documented in a study of OX40 agonist ivuxolimab in advanced cancers. As for the study in general: Those enrolled were less than 85% male, with a mean age of about 60 years and ages from 23 to 79. General study points: The average count of expanded clones was higher among CD8+ T cells than among CD4+.

TCRdb keeps only in-frame clones here, not all; method: immunoSEQ multiplex PCR. The table has about 55,000 clones, about 80% seen once. The V gene lost 2 bases and the J gene lost 7 bases, with 9 bases spanning the gap. Germline CDR1 is MNHEY and CDR2 is SVGAGI. The CDR3 covers 14 residues. A word on this clone: Its antigen is undetermined.

It was autoimmune disease history or systemic immunosuppression that excluded patients. The chain employs TRBV6-5 and TRBJ1-6, with D maybe TRBD1 (6 bases). The input for sequencing was CD4+ or CD8+ T cells sorted from blood, taken in a trial of the OX40 agonist ivuxolimab. The receptor was isolated from an adult with an advanced solid tumor such as melanoma, head and neck, liver or kidney cancer. CDR3 nucleotides: TGTGCCAGCAGTTACCCAGGGGACAATTCACCCCTCCACTTT. Its protein is CASSYPGDNSPLHF.